One sample yielded the 21 T cell receptor beta chains listed below, sequenced in a study of OX40 agonist ivuxolimab in advanced cancers. Profiled with immunoSEQ multiplex PCR; TCRdb holds only in-frame clones, not every one. The table has 25,000 to 35,000 clones, 82% seen once; the top ten hold about 20%. Sample: CD4+ or CD8+ T cells sorted from blood, taken in a trial of the OX40 agonist ivuxolimab. These receptor sequences come from an adult with an advanced solid tumor such as melanoma, head and neck, liver or kidney cancer.

The chain combines TRBV7-6 with TRBJ2-5, with D hard to call. CDR1 is SGHVS and CDR2 is FNYEAQ in the germline V gene. V was trimmed by 5 bases and J by 0 bases, leaving 4 bases between them. The CDR3 contains 12 residues. CDR3 protein: CASSRYQETQYF. The CDR3 nucleotides read TGTGCCAGCAGCCGGTACCAAGAGACCCAGTACTTC.

CDR3 DNA sequence: TGTGCCAGCAGTGAGGGGACTACAGAAAACCAGCCCCAGCATTTT. Its protein product is CASSEGTTENQPQHF. The chain has TRBV25-1 and TRBJ1-5, with D possibly TRBD1 on 5 matching bases. CDR3 length: 15 residues. Germline V CDR1 and CDR2: MGHDK, SYGVNS. V lost 3 bases and J lost 7, with 16 bases in between.

The rearrangement links TRBV6-1 to TRBJ2-5; 12 bases fit TRBD2. The CDR3 is 19 residues long. The V gene's germline CDR1 is MNHNS and CDR2 SASEGT. The junction had 14 bases not matched to a gene; V was cut back by 4 bases and J by 2 bases. CDR3 amino acids: CASSGSTSGGLLNQETQYF. CDR3 sequence (DNA): TGTGCCAGCAGTGGCAGTACTAGCGGGGGGCTACTAAATCAAGAGACCCAGTACTTC.

The J gene is TRBJ2-3, the V gene TRBV11-3; TRBD2 is a possible D gene (7 bases). The V end was cut by 5 bases, the J end by 4 bases, with 16 bases between. The CDR3 is 15 amino acids. The germline V gene encodes CDR1 SGHNT and CDR2 YENEEA. The CDR3 DNA sequence: TGTGCCAGCAGCCCCGGGGGGCAGGGAGCAGATACGCAGTATTTT. Amino acid sequence: CASSPGGQGADTQYF. Full variable domain (outside the CDR3, taken from reference TRBV11-3 and TRBJ2-3): EAGVVQSPRYKIIEKKQPVAFWCNPISGHNTLYWYLQNLGQGPELLIRYENEEAVDDSQLPKDRFSAERLKGVDSTLKIQPAELGDSAVYLCASSPGGQGADTQYFGPGTRLTVL.

The chain carries TRBV27 and TRBJ2-1; D gene uncertain. The V end lost 6 bases, the J end lost 2 bases, and 14 bases lay between the germline ends. The CDR3 has 15 residues. The germline V gene encodes CDR1 MNHEY and CDR2 SMNVEV (reference sequence). The CDR3 protein is CASSPSGGAYNEQFF. The CDR3 DNA reads as TGTGCCAGCAGCCCCTCTGGCGGCGCCTACAATGAGCAGTTCTTC.

This rearrangement joins TRBV7-6 to TRBJ2-1; 7 bases are a match to TRBD2. Germline trimming cut 1 base from V and 7 bases from J; bases unmatched to any gene: 4. The CDR3 loop spans 14 amino acids. Per the germline V gene, CDR1 is SGHVS and CDR2 is FNYEAQ. The CDR3 sequence is CASSLEGTTNEQFF. Written as DNA, the CDR3 is TGTGCCAGCAGCTTAGAGGGGACTACGAATGAGCAGTTCTTC.

The chain's CDR3 is CAWEGRGYGYTF. DNA for the CDR3: TGTGCCTGGGAGGGGCGCGGCTATGGCTACACCTTC. The chain couples TRBV30 to TRBJ1-2; TRBD1 might be the D (5 bases). Germline V gives CDR1 GTSNPN, CDR2 SVGIG (reference sequence). The CDR3 consists of 12 residues. V lost 5 bases and J 4 bases, leaving 11 bases between the germline ends. Complete variable domain (other parts from reference TRBV30 and TRBJ1-2): SQTIHQWPATLVQPVGSPLSLECTVEGTSNPNLYWYRQAAGRGLQLLFYSVGIGQISSEVPQNLSASRPQDRQFILSSKKLLLSDSGFYLCAWEGRGYGYTFGSGTRLTVV.

The chain combines TRBV6-6 with TRBJ2-3; D possibly corresponds to TRBD1 (5 bases). Trimming took 6 bases from V and 1 from J, leaving 14 bases between them. The germline V gene encodes CDR1 MNHNY and CDR2 SVGAGI (reference sequence). The CDR3 runs 15 residues. CDR3 coding DNA: TGTGCCAGCAGCCCAATGGGGCCCGGCACAGATACGCAGTATTTT. Its translation is CASSPMGPGTDTQYF.

This chain joins TRBV11-3 and TRBJ2-1; 11 positions match TRBD2. Germline CDR1 reads SGHNT; CDR2 reads YENEEA. V lost 4 bases to trimming and J lost 6 bases; unmatched junction nucleotides: 5. This CDR3 has 15 residues. CDR3 region: CASSYTSGGRNEQFF. CDR3 nucleotides: TGTGCCAGCAGCTACACTAGCGGGGGCCGCAATGAGCAGTTCTTC.

The rearrangement uses TRBV7-8 and TRBJ2-7; 8 nucleotides agree with TRBD1. Germline CDR1 reads SGHVS; CDR2 reads FQNEAQ. CDR3 length equals 15 residues. Germline trimming cut 5 bases from V and 2 bases from J; bases unmatched to any gene: 8. CDR3 nucleotide sequence: TGTGCCAGCAGCATATGGACAGGGCCTACCTACGAGCAGTACTTC. It encodes CASSIWTGPTYEQYF.

In regard to this clone: One end of the junction is discordant with germline, which a read error may explain. The chain recombines TRBV7-9 with TRBJ2-7, with D perhaps being TRBD1 or TRBD2 (6 bases each). The CDR3 extends over 11 amino acids. CDR1 is SEHNR and CDR2 is FQNEAQ in the germline V gene (reference sequence). The CDR3, as DNA: TGTGCCAGCAGCCACGGGGGCAGGGAAGCCTTC. It encodes CASSHGGREAF.

This rearrangement joins TRBV6-5 to TRBJ2-5; no firm D call. The germline CDR1 and CDR2 sequences are MNHEY and SVGAGI. CDR3 size: 11 residues. V lost 6 bases and J lost 9, with 11 bases in between. The CDR3, as DNA: TGTGCCAGCAGCTCGTCTTGGGCCCAGTACTTC. Its translation: CASSSSWAQYF.

This sequence joins TRBV6-6 and TRBJ1-1; D is unclear. Trimming took off 5 bases at V and 1 base at J, with 11 bases between the two ends. Germline-derived CDR1 and CDR2 are MNHNY and SVGAGI (reference sequence). CDR3 size: 14 residues. The CDR3 region has the DNA TGTGCCAGCAGTCTCTCGGGGTGGAACACTGAAGCTTTCTTT. Translation: CASSLSGWNTEAFF.

In this sample, this clone turned up once. The rearrangement links TRBV9 to TRBJ2-3, with D perhaps TRBD2 (5 bases). Trimming pared 4 bases from V and 3 bases from J, leaving 15 bases between. CDR1 is SGDLS and CDR2 is YYNGEE in the germline V gene. The CDR3 runs 15 residues. The CDR3 region is CASSPAGVETDTQYF. DNA for the CDR3: TGTGCCAGCAGCCCAGCCGGGGTGGAGACAGATACGCAGTATTTT.

The chain combines TRBV10-3 with TRBJ1-5; D is undetermined. V gave up 0 bases and J gave up 6 bases, with 6 bases separating them. This CDR3 is 13 amino acids long. Germline V CDR1 and CDR2: ENHRY, SYGVKD. CDR3 coding DNA: TGTGCCATCAGTGAGTCACGGGGTCAGCCCCAGCATTTT. It is translated as CAISESRGQPQHF.

A single count supports this clone. V gene TRBV5-4 combines with J gene TRBJ2-1, with a weak D call TRBD2 (6 bases). Trimming stripped 4 bases from V and 0 bases from J, with 11 bases between. Germline V lookup: CDR1 SGHNT, CDR2 YYREEE (reference sequence). This CDR3 is 15 amino acids long. The chain's CDR3 is CASSDGGSSYNEQFF. The CDR3, as DNA: TGTGCCAGCAGCGACGGAGGGAGCTCCTACAATGAGCAGTTCTTC.

V is TRBV6-5 and J is TRBJ1-3, with D perhaps matching TRBD1 (6 bases). This CDR3 contains 13 residues. Trimming shortened V by 2 bases and J by 4 bases, and 6 bases separated the two germline ends. Germline-derived CDR1 and CDR2 are MNHEY and SVGAGI. This CDR3 reads CASSYGQGNTIYF. As DNA, the CDR3 is TGTGCCAGCAGTTACGGACAGGGAAACACCATATATTTT.

V and J are TRBV6-6 and TRBJ2-3; 7 positions agree with TRBD1. V gave up 7 bases and J gave up 5 bases; unmatched junction bases: 9. The CDR3 runs to 14 residues. The germline V gene has CDR1 MNHNY and CDR2 SVGAGI (reference sequence). The DNA of the CDR3 is TGTGCCAGCAACAGACAGGGTGAGGAAGATACGCAGTATTTT. Residues: CASNRQGEEDTQYF.

The rearrangement joins TRBV10-3 to TRBJ2-3, with TRBD2 identical over 7 bases. The V gene end was trimmed by 8 bases and the J gene end by 4 bases; junction bases not matched to a gene: 9. The CDR3 extends over 14 amino acids. The germline gives CDR1 ENHRY, CDR2 SYGVKD. CDR3: CAIQDRGRADTQYF. The DNA for the CDR3 is TGTGCCATCCAAGATAGAGGGAGGGCAGATACGCAGTATTTT.

The chain uses TRBV11-3 and TRBJ2-1, with D unresolved. The length of the CDR3 is 16 residues. The V gene lost 1 base and the J gene lost 5 bases, with 15 bases spanning the gap. Germline CDR1 reads SGHNT; CDR2 reads YENEEA. CDR3 DNA sequence: TGTGCCAGCAGCTTAGGAAGGCTTCCCTGGGACAATGAGCAGTTCTTC. The encoded protein is CASSLGRLPWDNEQFF.

V and J are TRBV11-2 and TRBJ2-1; D is ambiguous. This CDR3 contains 13 residues. CDR1 and CDR2 from the germline V gene are SGHAT and FQNNGV. Deletions cut 0 bases from V and 6 bases from J, with 6 bases between. The CDR3 is CASSLESPNEQFF. The CDR3 DNA is TGTGCCAGCAGCTTAGAATCTCCCAATGAGCAGTTCTTC. The full variable domain, its missing parts supplied by reference TRBV11-2 and TRBJ2-1, is EAGVAQSPRYKIIEKRQSVAFWCNPISGHATLYWYQQILGQGPKLLIQFQNNGVVDDSQLPKDRFSAERLKGVDSTLKIQPAKLEDSAVYLCASSLESPNEQFFGPGTRLTVL.